This TCR beta chain was recorded in a study of PD-L1 blockade in urothelial cancer (dated by TCRdb to the late 2010s). With regard to the full study: Therapy was started in the mid-2010s for all patients, and atezolizumab 1,200 mg was administered intravenously every 3 weeks. About 90% of the roughly 30 patients were males with bladder-origin urothelial cancer, and about 60% of the roughly 29 reported a prior smoking history. Patients had an ECOG performance status of 0 or 1 and had received between 0 and 3 prior chemotherapy regimens. Blood samples were analyzed at 3 weeks after treatment start (second dose) and at 6 weeks after treatment start. Blood samples gave median yields of around 140,000 T cells and 82,636 unique TCRs, along with a median clonality of 0.080. Somatic, immune and clinical correlates of response to PD-L1 blockade with atezolizumab in urothelial cancer were the focus of an exploratory multi-omic analysis. TCR sequencing covered pretreatment tumor samples and matched, serially collected peripheral blood taken before and after atezolizumab treatment. Durable clinical benefit meant progression-free survival longer than 6 months, and TCR features were also tested against progression-free and overall survival. In the same patients, pretreatment tumors underwent whole exome sequencing and RNA sequencing in addition to TCR sequencing. About 10 patients achieved durable clinical benefit and fewer than 25 did not. Pretreatment blood TCR-seq was available for nearly 30 patients, at least one posttreatment blood collection was obtained for roughly 24 patients, and tumor TCR-seq was available for roughly 24 patients. Results and caveats for the whole study, not just this receptor: Improved progression-free and overall survival was found to be associated with pretreatment peripheral blood TCR clonality below the median. Because the sample size was small (n ≈ 30) and many exploratory analyses were performed, the results are intended to be hypothesis-generating. Among patients with durable benefit, tumor-associated TCR clones showed greater expansion in peripheral blood 3 weeks after treatment started (n ≈ 20, p = 0.022).

To note about this clone: The specificity of this receptor is unknown. Base-call qualities are not available, and no considerably larger clone is one nucleotide away.

CDR1 and CDR2, looked up from the germline V gene (reference sequence), are WNHNN and SYGVQD. V gives up 5 bases and J gives up 2 bases, and the segment between their germline ends measures 12 bases. Spanning cysteine to phenylalanine, the CDR3 consists of 14 amino acids. Just the 42-base CDR3 DNA is kept, in frame starting at base 1. The cohort included some 30 patients with locally advanced or metastatic urothelial carcinoma who were treated at Memorial Sloan Kettering on a trial protocol. Peripheral blood mononuclear cells were collected pretreatment and during treatment, with between 1 and 8 total time points per patient. The Qiagen DNeasy Blood extraction kit was used to purify genomic DNA from total PBMCs and tumor samples. PBMCs were collected pretreatment and during treatment, and were isolated and stored as previously described. Synthetic TCR analog templates were spiked into each PCR to estimate absolute template abundance from read counts. TCRbeta CDR3 regions were amplified from genomic DNA with bias-controlled V and J gene primers using the immunoSEQ assay. Sequencing of rearranged TCRbeta segments was done at approximately 20X coverage. Regarding the original processing steps: Sequencing errors were corrected by clustering and CDR3s were annotated against IMGT to assign V, D and J genes. Out-of-frame and stop-codon sequences were excluded, and only productive TCRbeta rearrangements were used in downstream analyses. Clonality was calculated as one minus the Shannon entropy normalized by the log of the number of unique productive sequences. Clones differing between time points or between blood and tumor were identified using Fisher's exact test with Benjamini-Hochberg correction, with an adjusted p below 0.01 applied as the threshold. Drawn from immuneACCESS, this table holds only the in-frame rearrangements with V and J called that TCRdb kept. Clones are partly lost; checked studies trace under half to an unresolved V gene and leave the rest unexplained. V and J calls and clone size are copied from that table; D and trimming were computed from the DNA. For this sample there are more than 35,000 clones; 82% appear just once. The ten top clones hold less than 3.5% of the sample.

Recombination joined TRBV10-1 with TRBJ1-2; the D segment cannot be called with confidence. The sequence was obtained from a man aged 70-80 years with urothelial cancer. Sequenced here: PBMCs, sampled around atezolizumab (anti-PD-L1) treatment. The CDR3 amino acid sequence is: CASSPRTTNYGYTF. The sequenced DNA is TGCGCCAGCAGTCCCCGAACAACCAACTATGGCTACACCTTC.